The 14 T cell receptor beta chains given below trace back to one sample, sequenced in a study of cytomegalovirus exposure and HLA in healthy donors. Sequencing was performed with immunoSEQ multiplex PCR; in TCRdb, only in-frame clones are kept and a portion is missing. This table has approximately 57,000 clones, 90% to 95% appearing once. The sequenced sample consisted of PBMCs. The receptors derive from a woman aged 18-30 years in good health and CMV-seronegative.

This clone has a single count. V usage is TRBV7-9 and J usage is TRBJ1-3; 7 bases are a match to TRBD1. The CDR3 is 15 residues long. J was trimmed by 0 bases and V by 10 bases; bases with no gene match: 9. Germline V gene data show CDR1 as SEHNR and CDR2 as FQNEAQ (reference sequence). The CDR3 loop is CATWDSLRSGNTIYF. As DNA, the CDR3 is TGTGCCACATGGGACAGCCTCCGCTCTGGAAACACCATATATTTT.

CDR3 coding DNA: TGTGCCAGCAGTTCCCCCCCGGGAGGGAGCACTGAAGCTTTCTTT. This translates into CASSSPPGGSTEAFF. The rearrangement uses TRBV28 and TRBJ1-1; no reliable D call. The germline gives CDR1 MDHEN, CDR2 SYDVKM. The CDR3 spans 15 residues. The V end lost 4 bases, the J end lost 4 bases, and 16 bases lay between the germline ends.

J is TRBJ2-2 and V is TRBV27, with D perhaps matching TRBD2 (6 bases). V was cut by 3 bases and J by 4 bases, with 21 bases left in between. CDR1 is MNHEY and CDR2 is SMNVEV in the germline V gene (reference sequence). The CDR3 is 18 residues long. The CDR3 reads CASSFGSFRLGPTGELFF. Here the CDR3 DNA reads TGTGCCAGCAGTTTTGGAAGTTTCCGACTAGGCCCCACCGGGGAGCTGTTTTTT.

This sequence joins TRBV7-2 and TRBJ1-2, with a possible D match to TRBD1 (5 bases). Trimming shortened V by 5 bases and J by 4 bases, and 17 bases separated the two germline ends. Germline V gives CDR1 SGHTA, CDR2 FQGNSA. The CDR3 is 15 amino acids. CDR3 sequence reads: CASSEDGTGVYGYTF. The CDR3 nucleotides read TGTGCCAGCAGCGAAGACGGGACGGGGGTCTATGGCTACACCTTC.

V gene TRBV13 combines with J gene TRBJ2-1, with 8 bases lining up with TRBD2. V lost 8 bases, J lost 4 bases, and 10 bases stayed unmatched. The CDR3 runs 15 residues. Germline CDR1 reads PRHDT; CDR2 reads FYEKMQ (reference sequence). CDR3 nucleotide sequence: TGTGCCAGCCGCGGGGCGGGAGGTGTGTACAATGAGCAGTTCTTC. Protein sequence: CASRGAGGVYNEQFF.

This clone was picked up one time. The CDR3 sequence is CASSPGQNSDTQYF. CDR3 bases: TGCGCCAGCAGCCCGGGACAGAATTCAGATACGCAGTATTTT. The V gene is TRBV5-1, the J gene TRBJ2-3; 7 bases are shared with TRBD1. The V gene end was trimmed by 4 bases and the J gene end by 4 bases; junction bases not matched to a gene: 6. From germline, CDR1 is SGHRS and CDR2 YFSETQ. This CDR3 is 14 amino acids long.

This rearrangement joins TRBV2 to TRBJ2-1; no reliable D call. The CDR3 runs 11 residues. Germline CDR1 and CDR2: SNHLY and FYNNEI. V was clipped by 6 bases and J by 7 bases, with 7 bases between them. CDR3 nucleotides: TGTGCCAGCAGGGTTACAAATGAGCAGTTCTTC. As protein: CASRVTNEQFF.

V and J are TRBV7-9 and TRBJ2-3; possibly TRBD1 for D (6 bases). The CDR3 covers 16 residues. V lost 5 bases to trimming and J lost 8 bases, with 23 bases between them. Germline V gene lookup returns CDR1 SEHNR and CDR2 FQNEAQ (reference sequence). In DNA form, the CDR3 reads TGTGCCAGCAGCCCCCAGACAGGACCCTACTTGGGTACGCAGTATTTT. Protein sequence: CASSPQTGPYLGTQYF.

The V and J genes are TRBV30 and TRBJ2-1; 12 nucleotides agree with TRBD2. The CDR3 totals 14 residues. CDR1 GTSNPN and CDR2 SVGIG come from the germline V gene (reference sequence). V shed 7 bases, J shed 4 bases, and the junction held 5 bases outside the gene matches. The CDR3 region has the DNA TGTGCCTTCGCGACTAGCGGGAGATACAATGAGCAGTTCTTC. Protein product: CAFATSGRYNEQFF.

The J gene is TRBJ2-4, the V gene TRBV11-2, with no clear D. From germline, CDR1 is SGHAT and CDR2 FQNNGV. Trimming removed 1 base from V and 6 bases from J, with 10 bases in between. The CDR3 contains 14 residues. CDR3 residues: CASSLVAARNIQYF. In DNA form, the CDR3 reads TGTGCCAGCAGCTTAGTGGCAGCTAGAAACATTCAGTACTTC.

V gene TRBV7-2 combines with J gene TRBJ2-1; 8 bases match TRBD2. The CDR3 is made up of 17 amino acids. In germline, CDR1 is SGHTA, CDR2 FQGNSA. The V segment lost 4 bases and the J segment 7 bases; nucleotides outside the gene matches: 15. CDR3 sequence: CASSSSERGLRKNEQFF. DNA of the CDR3: TGTGCCAGCAGCTCTAGTGAGCGGGGGCTTCGTAAGAATGAGCAGTTCTTC.

The chain joins TRBV2 to TRBJ1-1; 7 bases map to TRBD1. Trimming removed 6 bases from V and 5 bases from J; junction bases left unmatched: 12. Germline-derived CDR1 and CDR2 are SNHLY and FYNNEI. The CDR3 is 15 amino acids. The CDR3 region is CASSLNRQGRTEAFF. The CDR3 DNA reads TGTGCCAGCAGCCTCAACCGACAGGGAAGGACTGAAGCTTTCTTT.

The chain joins TRBV19 to TRBJ1-1, with D perhaps TRBD1 (6 bases). Trimming took off 9 bases at V and 5 bases at J, with 19 bases between the two ends. The germline V gene encodes CDR1 LNHDA and CDR2 SQIVND (reference sequence). The CDR3 is 14 residues long. In nucleotides, the CDR3 is TGTGCCAGCCGAACAGAGGCAGGGGCAACTGAAGCTTTCTTT. This codes for CASRTEAGATEAFF. Together with reference TRBV19 and TRBJ1-1, the CDR3 gives the full variable domain: DGGITQSPKYLFRKEGQNVTLSCEQNLNHDAMYWYRQDPGQGLRLIYYSQIVNDFQKGDIAEGYSVSREKKESFPLTVTSAQKNPTAFYLCASRTEAGATEAFFGQGTRLTVV.

The V call is TRBV9, the J call TRBJ2-3; D possibly corresponds to TRBD2 (6 bases). The CDR3 spans 14 residues. V was clipped by 0 bases and J by 4 bases, with 9 bases between them. Germline V CDR1 and CDR2: SGDLS, YYNGEE. The CDR3 protein is CASSVAGVSDTQYF. The CDR3 bases are TGTGCCAGCAGCGTAGCGGGGGTGTCAGATACGCAGTATTTT.